The T cell receptor (beta chain) described here comes from a study of Tregs in tolerant kidney transplant recipients. Trimming removed 4 bases from V and 1 base from J, with 10 bases in between. The CDR3 sequence is 13 residues long. Germline-derived CDR1 and CDR2 are SQVTM and ANQGSEA. Profiling relied on immunoSEQ multiplex PCR, and the TCRdb table lists in-frame clones only, not all of them. The table includes about 61,000 clones, approximately 85% detected once. V usage is TRBV29-1 and J usage is TRBJ1-1, with D maybe TRBD1 (5 bases). This receptor was identified in a human donor who received a combined kidney and bone marrow transplant. This specimen consisted of Tregs from blood, obtained before the transplant. The CDR3 here is CSVGRAWNTEAFF. The CDR3 DNA follows: TGCAGCGTTGGCAGGGCCTGGAACACTGAAGCTTTCTTT.